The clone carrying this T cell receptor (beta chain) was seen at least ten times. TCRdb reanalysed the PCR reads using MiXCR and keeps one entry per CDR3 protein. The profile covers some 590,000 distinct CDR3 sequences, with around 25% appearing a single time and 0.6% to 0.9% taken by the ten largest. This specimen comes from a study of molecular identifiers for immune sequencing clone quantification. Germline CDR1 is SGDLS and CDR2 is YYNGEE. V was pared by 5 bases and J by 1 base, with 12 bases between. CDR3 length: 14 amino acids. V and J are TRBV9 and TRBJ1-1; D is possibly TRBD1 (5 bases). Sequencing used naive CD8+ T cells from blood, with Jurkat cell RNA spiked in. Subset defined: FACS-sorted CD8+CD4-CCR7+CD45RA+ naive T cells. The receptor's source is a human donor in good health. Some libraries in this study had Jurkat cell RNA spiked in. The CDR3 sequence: CASSVGGANTEAFF. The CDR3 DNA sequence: TGTGCCAGCAGTGTTGGAGGGGCGAACACTGAAGCTTTCTTT.